The source of this T cell receptor beta chain is a study of blood T cell repertoires in COVID-19. About the study: From T cells, B-cell-depleted T cells, or PBMCs came the material, which was cDNA or gDNA.

Germline assignment: CDR1 SQVTM and CDR2 ANQGSEA. The CDR3 has 14 residues. V lost 1 base and J lost 3, with 12 bases in between. Recruited during active infection, patients (from Seattle) were subsequently followed longitudinally. Under the authors' procedure: Scientists estimated how many nucleated cells there were by amplifying reference gene primers. TCRdb's table, derived via immunoSEQ multiplex PCR, lists solely in-frame clones and lacks some. D and trimming were read from the DNA, whereas the V and J calls and clone size are those reported in that table. The sample carries about 260,000 clones, approximately 89% recorded once.

The genes are TRBV29-1 and TRBJ2-5; the D gene is possibly TRBD2 (6 bases). The receptor was isolated from a woman in her 70s with COVID-19, enrolled during active disease. Specimen: peripheral blood. CDR3 protein: CSVEGRLVEETQYF. DNA for the CDR3: TGCAGCGTTGAAGGGAGACTAGTAGAAGAGACCCAGTACTTC.